The entry below gives a single TCR beta chain sequence along with its context. Its antigen remains undetermined. Base qualities are not at hand, and no much larger clone is one base apart. This record belongs to a study of radiation and T cells in renal cell carcinoma (dated by TCRdb to 2019 to 2021). Study-wide context: In total, almost 55 samples, comprising 25 or so tumors and around 27 peripheral blood samples, were subjected to TCR beta sequencing. The final blood draw was performed at 4 weeks after radiation, at the same time as nephrectomy. A total of over 4 million unique CDR3 nucleotide sequences, encoding 2,500,000 or so unique CDR3 amino acid sequences, were found across all 50 or so samples.

TCR beta libraries were generated from genomic DNA with the immunoSEQ kit, following the manufacturer's recommendations. To prepare the libraries, a first multiplex PCR with proprietary primers was run, followed by a second PCR that added unique barcodes, and a bead cleanup was done after each round. Each sample batch included a kit-provided positive control reaction and a negative control reaction. The final libraries were assessed on an Agilent 4200 TapeStation D1000 ScreenTape, pooled by volume, and quantified by qPCR. An Illumina NextSeq500 fitted with a MidOutput 150-cycle cartridge performed the sequencing, running 156 Read1 cycles and 15 Index1 cycles with the kit's custom primers. The pooled library was loaded at roughly 1 pM with 20% PhiX control spiked in. Per the source publication's procedure: Vendor-processed data were analyzed in R, with a clonotype defined as all T cells sharing the same CDR3 nucleotide sequence. For clone abundance analyses, frequencies were normalized to the 10,000 most abundant clones in each sample. Public T cell clones, which averaged fewer than five per sample, were excluded before analysis. Tumor-enriched and baseline blood-enriched clonotypes were defined by at least a 32-fold difference in abundance between compartments. A beta-binomial differential abundance model was used to identify clonotypes that were expanded or contracted between blood time points. Tumor-blood repertoire similarity was measured with the Baroni-Urbani and Buser coefficient, and groups were compared using two-tailed Wilcoxon tests in R. TCRdb mirrors the immuneACCESS table, restricted to in-frame sequences. Some clones are absent from its copies; in checked studies, under half trace to an unresolved V gene, and the reason for the others is unknown. That table gives V, J and clone size, and the DNA gave D and trimming. This sample lists 150,000 to 200,000 clones; around 89% were detected once. The ten largest clones take up over 9% of the sample.

Counted from cysteine to phenylalanine, this CDR3 has 19 amino acids. The CDR3 DNA has 57 bases and is translated from base 1. The germline V end is reduced by 3 bases and the J end by 0 bases; junction bases left unmatched: 11. Based on the germline V gene, the CDR1 and CDR2 sequences are SGDLS and YYNGEE. Per the publication, the time point label means: blood 4 weeks post-SBRT, at nephrectomy. The sample's treatment or condition label is to be understood as: 15 Gy SBRT to primary tumor, nephrectomy 4 weeks later. Samples came from a clinical trial, in which primary renal cell carcinomas received 15 Gy stereotactic body radiation therapy followed by nephrectomy 4 weeks later. Serial peripheral blood from radiation-treated patients was sampled at baseline, 2 weeks and 4 weeks after SBRT to track tumor-enriched clonotypes. Every patient had renal cell carcinoma of clear cell pathology. Genomic DNA for TCR sequencing was prepared using the QIAamp DNA Blood Mini Kit (Qiagen). The analyses included only samples that passed all quality control checks.

What the authors observed across the whole study: In blood, the top tumor clonotypes increased between baseline and 2 weeks post-radiation and then shrank by 4 weeks, which suggests that tumor-resident clones expanded only transiently. No pretreatment tumor biopsies were available, so the baseline intratumoral presence of clonotypes could not be determined. With a single-armed trial design, the study had no way to address how radiation dose or scheduling affects the TCR repertoire. Blood repertoire dynamics were not followed beyond 4 weeks after treatment.

The material sequenced was blood, taken from a patient whose treatment included radiotherapy and nephrectomy. The rearrangement combines TRBV9 with TRBJ2-6, and TRBD1 aligns with 8 junction nucleotides. The clonotype was recovered from a woman aged 45-65 years with renal cell carcinoma. The CDR3 region has the sequence CASSGGQGDPFSGANVLTF. In nucleotides, the sequence is TGTGCCAGCAGCGGAGGACAGGGCGATCCATTCTCTGGGGCCAACGTCCTGACTTTC.